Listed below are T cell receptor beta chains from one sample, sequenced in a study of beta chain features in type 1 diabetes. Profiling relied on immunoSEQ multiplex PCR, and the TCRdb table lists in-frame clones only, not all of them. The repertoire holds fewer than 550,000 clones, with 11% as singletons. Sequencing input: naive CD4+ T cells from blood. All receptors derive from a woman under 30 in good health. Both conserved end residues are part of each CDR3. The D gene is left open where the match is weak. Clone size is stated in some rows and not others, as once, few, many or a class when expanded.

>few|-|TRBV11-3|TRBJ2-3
CASSLLDTQYF
TGTGCCAGCAGCCTTTTGGATACGCAGTATTTT
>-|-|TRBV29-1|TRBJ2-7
CSVIRDSAYEQYF
TGCAGCGTTATAAGGGATAGCGCCTACGAGCAGTACTTC
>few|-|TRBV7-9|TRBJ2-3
CASAPPDQNTDTQYF
TGTGCCAGCGCCCCGCCCGACCAGAACACAGATACGCAGTATTTT
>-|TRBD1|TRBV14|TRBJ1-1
CASSYLGTGALNTEAFF
TGTGCCAGCAGTTACCTGGGGACAGGGGCTTTGAACACTGAAGCTTTCTTT
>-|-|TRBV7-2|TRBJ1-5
CASSPTLGFRQPQHF
TGTGCCAGCAGCCCGACCCTCGGGTTTAGGCAGCCCCAGCATTTT
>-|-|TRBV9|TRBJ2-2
CASSVIPGDTGELFF
TGTGCCAGCAGCGTCATACCAGGGGACACGGGGGAGCTGTTTTTT
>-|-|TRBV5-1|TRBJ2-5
CASSLNGQETQYF
TGCGCCAGCAGCTTGAACGGCCAAGAGACCCAGTACTTC
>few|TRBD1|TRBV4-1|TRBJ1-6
CASSQGDRGTFHSPLHF
TGCGCCAGCAGCCAAGGGGACAGGGGTACATTCCATTCACCCCTCCACTTT
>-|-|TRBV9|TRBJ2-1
CASSARGPNSYNEQFF
TGTGCCAGCAGCGCCCGGGGGCCGAACTCCTACAATGAGCAGTTCTTC
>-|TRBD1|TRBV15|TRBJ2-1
CATTAWTGVHLSSYNEQFF
TGTGCCACCACCGCGTGGACAGGGGTCCACCTTAGCTCCTACAATGAGCAGTTCTTC
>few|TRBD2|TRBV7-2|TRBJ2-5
CASSLSGTRETQYF
TGTGCCAGCAGTTTAAGCGGGACTAGAGAGACCCAGTACTTC
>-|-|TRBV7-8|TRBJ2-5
CASSPRPRAETQYF
TGTGCCAGCAGCCCCCGACCTAGGGCAGAGACCCAGTACTTC
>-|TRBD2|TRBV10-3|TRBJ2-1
CAISATGGFTEQFF
TGTGCCATCAGTGCAACCGGGGGGTTCACTGAGCAGTTCTTC
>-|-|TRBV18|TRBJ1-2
CASSPTVYGYTF
TGTGCCAGCTCACCGACAGTCTATGGCTACACCTTC
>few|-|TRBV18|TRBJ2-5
CASSPSTGDETQYF
TGTGCCAGCTCACCGTCGACAGGTGATGAGACCCAGTACTTC
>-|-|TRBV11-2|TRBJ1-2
CASTLGDTGYTF
TGTGCCAGCACGTTAGGAGACACTGGCTACACCTTC
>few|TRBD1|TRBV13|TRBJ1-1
CASSPRRDRGKNTEAFF
TGTGCCAGCAGCCCTCGCCGGGACAGGGGGAAGAACACTGAAGCTTTCTTT
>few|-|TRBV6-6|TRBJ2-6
CASRPTVAGANVLTF
TGTGCCAGCAGGCCCACGGTAGCTGGGGCCAACGTCCTGACTTTC
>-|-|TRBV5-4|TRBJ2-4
CASSLSLAKNIQYF
TGTGCCAGCAGCTTGTCATTAGCCAAAAACATTCAGTACTTC
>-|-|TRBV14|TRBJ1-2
CASSQSVGGGYTF
TGTGCCAGCAGCCAATCAGTCGGGGGGGGCTACACCTTC
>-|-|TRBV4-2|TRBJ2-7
CASSQDIRGREQYF
TGTGCCAGCAGCCAAGATATACGGGGGCGCGAGCAGTACTTC
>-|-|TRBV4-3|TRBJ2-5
CASSQERAGGGAETQYF
TGCGCCAGCAGCCAAGAGAGAGCGGGCGGGGGCGCGGAGACCCAGTACTTC
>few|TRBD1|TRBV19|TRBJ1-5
CASSTPGQGVKGNQPQHF
TGTGCCAGTAGTACACCGGGACAGGGGGTAAAAGGCAATCAGCCCCAGCATTTT
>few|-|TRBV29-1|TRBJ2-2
CSVAWGRVAGELFF
TGCAGCGTTGCTTGGGGCAGGGTGGCCGGGGAGCTGTTTTTT
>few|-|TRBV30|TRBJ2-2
CAWSVGLTGELFF
TGTGCCTGGAGTGTAGGGCTCACCGGGGAGCTGTTTTTT
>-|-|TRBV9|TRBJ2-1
CASSVSAGTSYNEQFF
TGTGCCAGCAGCGTCTCGGCGGGGACCTCCTACAATGAGCAGTTCTTC
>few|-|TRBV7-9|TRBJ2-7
CASRLKGEQYF
TGTGCCAGCAGGTTGAAGGGAGAGCAGTACTTC
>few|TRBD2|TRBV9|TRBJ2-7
CASSARAGATASEQYF
TGTGCCAGCAGCGCCCGCGCGGGAGCGACCGCTTCCGAGCAGTACTTC
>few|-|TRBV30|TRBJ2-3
CAWREWRSDSTDTQYF
TGTGCCTGGAGAGAATGGAGATCCGATAGCACAGATACGCAGTATTTT
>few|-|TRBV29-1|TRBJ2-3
CSARTATDTQYF
TGCAGCGCTAGGACAGCCACAGATACGCAGTATTTT
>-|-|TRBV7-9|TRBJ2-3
CASSSRATDTQYF
TGTGCCAGCAGTTCTAGGGCCACAGATACGCAGTATTTT
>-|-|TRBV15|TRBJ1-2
CATSRGILPGHINYGYTF
TGTGCCACCAGCAGAGGGATCCTCCCGGGACACATTAACTATGGCTACACCTTC